This T cell receptor beta chain stems from a study of siplizumab effects on memory and regulatory T cells. The CDR3 covers 15 residues. From germline, CDR1 is MNHEY and CDR2 SVGAGI. After removal of 0 bases from V and 3 bases from J, the junction contained 2 bases not matched to a gene. Profiling relied on immunoSEQ multiplex PCR, and the TCRdb table lists in-frame clones only, not all of them. Found here are about 100,000 clones, about 95% of them singletons; the top ten hold approximately 1.4%. The chain links TRBV6-5 to TRBJ2-7; TRBD2 matches 10 bases. Sequencing was done on a sample of non-Treg CD4+ T cells sorted from blood. The source is a human donor in good health. Here the CDR3 reads CASSYSGLADYEQYF. For the CDR3, the DNA is TGTGCCAGCAGTTACTCTGGACTAGCGGACTACGAGCAGTACTTC.